The entry that follows covers one T cell receptor beta chain sequence. Looked up from germline, CDR1 is DFQATT and CDR2 is SNEGSKA (reference sequence). Losses at the gene ends were 4 bases for V and 8 bases for J; bases not matched to a gene: 15. The CDR3 is 16 amino acids. The source of the sample is a study of early T cells in non-severe SARS-CoV-2 infection. TCRdb re-derived calls from the 5' RACE reads in MiXCR, one entry per CDR3 protein. Here the sample spans some 58,000 distinct CDR3 sequences, 10% to 12% being singletons. This sequence joins TRBV20-1 and TRBJ2-1; 9 bases align to TRBD2. Material: whole blood, obtained at baseline. This receptor was identified in an adult who was a healthcare worker with PCR-confirmed SARS-CoV-2 infection or an uninfected control (not recorded which). The CDR3 here is CSATSITGTSRDEQFF. The CDR3 bases are TGCAGTGCTACGTCAATTACCGGGACTAGCCGCGATGAGCAGTTCTTC.